These T cell receptor beta chains were read from a single sample in a study of PD-1 blockade in classical Hodgkin lymphoma. Sequencing was performed with immunoSEQ multiplex PCR; in TCRdb, only in-frame clones are kept and a portion is missing. Found here are approximately 27,000 clones, around 84% of them singletons; the top ten hold approximately 2.7%. Source: peripheral blood mononuclear cells (PBMCs), taken at baseline. These receptors all stem from a human donor with classical Hodgkin lymphoma. Each CDR3 is given with its conserved first and last residue. A D gene is named only where the DNA matches it firmly.

V gene	D gene	J gene	CDR3 protein
TRBV7-2	-	TRBJ2-3	CASSPHMDYQPTDTQYF
TRBV5-1	TRBD1	TRBJ2-2	CASSLGWQGATGELFF
TRBV29-1	TRBD2	TRBJ2-5	CSLKSLAGDLSGTQYF
TRBV7-9	-	TRBJ2-5	CASSLRTAQETQYF
TRBV25-1	-	TRBJ1-6	CASSDRGVYSPLHF
TRBV2	-	TRBJ2-2	CASVVVSGELFF
TRBV15	-	TRBJ1-1	CATSRGPESGTEAFF
TRBV11-2	-	TRBJ2-7	CASSARSGGDEQYF
TRBV19	TRBD2	TRBJ2-1	CASTTSGGGGEQFF
TRBV19	-	TRBJ1-1	CASSPRWGNAEAFF
TRBV19	-	TRBJ2-4	CASSISSRDLAKNIQYF
TRBV19	-	TRBJ2-3	CASRGGTGVATDTQYF
TRBV5-1	TRBD2	TRBJ2-5	CASSLALAGGQETQYF
TRBV6-5	-	TRBJ2-1	CASSLRELNEQFF
TRBV5-1	TRBD2	TRBJ2-3	CASSLAGLAGVFTDTQYF
TRBV5-1	-	TRBJ1-6	CASSLGGALTPLHF
TRBV13	TRBD1	TRBJ2-7	CASSSRQGAVGEQYF
TRBV10-1	TRBD1	TRBJ2-3	CASSEVQGGDTQYF
TRBV6-5	TRBD1	TRBJ2-5	CASSYLTGQETQYF
TRBV7-3	-	TRBJ1-6	CASSMGIGSPLHF
TRBV7-9	-	TRBJ1-5	CASSFGHNQPQHF
TRBV27	TRBD1	TRBJ2-5	CASSLRQGKETQYF
TRBV5-1	-	TRBJ2-1	CASSLDPGSSYNEQFF
TRBV9	-	TRBJ1-5	CASSVWGNSNQPQHF
TRBV27	-	TRBJ2-7	CASRSRETSYEQYF
TRBV15	-	TRBJ2-1	CATSRVWNEQFF
TRBV5-6	-	TRBJ1-1	CASSPFVNTEAFF
TRBV2	-	TRBJ1-2	CASGPAEDYGYTF
TRBV27	TRBD2	TRBJ2-7	CASSLLGGVYEQYF
TRBV19	-	TRBJ2-7	CASSIGRSYEQYF
TRBV7-9	-	TRBJ2-1	CASSIQQGGPDNEQFF
TRBV30	-	TRBJ2-4	CAWSGGKNIQYF
TRBV19	TRBD2	TRBJ2-7	CASSDSGGSYEQYF
TRBV6-1	TRBD1	TRBJ1-2	CASSGQPQGAYGYTF
TRBV9	-	TRBJ1-2	CASSQTGNYGYTF
TRBV5-1	TRBD1	TRBJ2-1	CASSLDTGGNEQFF
TRBV6-5	-	TRBJ1-2	CASRSTGHGYTF
TRBV7-8	TRBD1	TRBJ2-1	CASSPRDRENHNEQFF
TRBV5-4	-	TRBJ1-3	CASSFGGGSGNTIYF
TRBV27	TRBD1	TRBJ1-5	CASSLWGPGGQPQHF
TRBV6-1	TRBD2	TRBJ2-7	CASSEWRGKPYEQYF
TRBV25-1	-	TRBJ1-1	CASSPTQLNTEAFF
TRBV5-1	-	TRBJ1-1	CASSLVGGKWDQAAFF
TRBV5-4	TRBD2	TRBJ2-5	CASSSGGTVPWETQYF
TRBV4-3	TRBD1	TRBJ1-4	CASSQMRDSEGSTNEKLFF
TRBV11-1	-	TRBJ2-7	CASSLLQGGYEQYF
TRBV5-1	-	TRBJ2-7	CASSRGRSYEQYF
TRBV27	TRBD1	TRBJ1-6	CASSIEPRDRKSPLHF
TRBV10-3	-	TRBJ2-6	CAIEADSGANVLTF
TRBV7-8	-	TRBJ1-5	CASSFLASNQPQHF
TRBV7-8	TRBD1	TRBJ1-1	CASSLEGGAGRAFF
TRBV27	-	TRBJ1-5	CASTTLGVNQPQHF
TRBV5-1	-	TRBJ1-1	CASSLAGTGLNTEAFF
TRBV7-9	-	TRBJ2-6	CASSFQGISGANVLTF
TRBV7-6	TRBD1	TRBJ2-7	CASSNWGQGGIYEQYF
TRBV5-1	TRBD1	TRBJ1-2	CASSTWTGSYGYTF
TRBV9	TRBD1	TRBJ2-1	CASSVARQGGHNEQFF
TRBV4-3	-	TRBJ2-7	CASSQRGLRYYEQYF
TRBV7-3	-	TRBJ2-3	CASSFFGTSTDTQYF